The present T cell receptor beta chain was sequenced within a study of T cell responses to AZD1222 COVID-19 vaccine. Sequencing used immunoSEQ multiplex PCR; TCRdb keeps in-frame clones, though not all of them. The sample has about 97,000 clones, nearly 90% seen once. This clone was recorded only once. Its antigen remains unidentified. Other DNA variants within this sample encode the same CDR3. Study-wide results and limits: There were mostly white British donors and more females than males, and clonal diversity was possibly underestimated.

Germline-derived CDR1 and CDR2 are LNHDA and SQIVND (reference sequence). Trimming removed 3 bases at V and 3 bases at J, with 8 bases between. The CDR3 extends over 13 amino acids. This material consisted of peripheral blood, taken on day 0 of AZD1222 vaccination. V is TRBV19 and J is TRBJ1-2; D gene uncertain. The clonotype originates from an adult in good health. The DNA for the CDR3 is TGTGCCAGTAGTATTGGACGGGACTATGGCTACACCTTC. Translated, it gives CASSIGRDYGYTF.